The 2 T cell receptor beta chains presented below share a single source sample, sequenced in a study of blood T cell repertoires in COVID-19. Sequencing was performed with immunoSEQ multiplex PCR; in TCRdb, only in-frame clones are kept and a portion is missing. The data show some 80,000 clones, roughly 86% seen once. Source material: peripheral blood. These receptors all come from a man aged 45-65 years with active or convalescent COVID-19.

As DNA, the CDR3 is TGCGCCAGCAGTCCCTGGGGGGTACAGAATGAAAAACTGTTTTTT. Translation: CASSPWGVQNEKLFF. The genes are TRBV23-1 and TRBJ1-4; tentative D call: TRBD1 (5 bases). TRBV23-1 is an ORF; its function is uncertain. This CDR3 has 15 amino acids. Trimming left V 4 bases short and J 5 bases short, with 14 bases between.

The chain carries TRBV10-1 and TRBJ2-7; TRBD1 is a possible D gene (6 bases). The CDR3 covers 14 residues. The V and J ends lost 2 bases and 2 bases respectively, with 10 bases between them. CDR1 is WNHNN and CDR2 is SYGVQD in the germline V gene (reference sequence). The CDR3: CASSEQGPPYEQYF. The CDR3, as DNA: TGCGCCAGCAGTGAGCAGGGGCCGCCCTACGAGCAGTACTTC.